What follows are 14 T cell receptor beta chains derived from one specimen sequenced in a study of blood T cell repertoires in COVID-19. Here immunoSEQ multiplex PCR was the method, and the copy in TCRdb shows in-frame clones only, minus some. The sample shows roughly 40,000 clones, 60% to 85% of them seen only once. The source material was peripheral blood. The receptors originated from a man in his 70s with active or convalescent COVID-19.

The CDR3 sequence is CASSQGTQGYNEQFF. DNA for the CDR3: TGTGCCAGCAGCCAGGGGACACAGGGTTACAATGAGCAGTTCTTC. This chain uses TRBV16 with TRBJ2-1; D might be TRBD1 (6 bases). The CDR3 totals 15 residues. The germline V gene encodes CDR1 KGHSY and CDR2 FQNENV. Trimming cost V 3 bases and J 4 bases, with 13 bases left between them.

In nucleotides, the CDR3 is TGCGCCAGCAGAAGAGGGGGTCCCTCCTACGAGCAGTACTTC. Its translation is CASRRGGPSYEQYF. The gene calls are TRBV5-1 and TRBJ2-7, with a possible D match to TRBD1 (6 bases). This CDR3 has 14 residues. V dropped 5 bases and J dropped 0 bases, with 12 bases sitting between them. Germline values: CDR1 SGHRS, CDR2 YFSETQ.

The rearrangement joins TRBV14 to TRBJ1-6; no clear D. Germline lookup yields CDR1 SGHDN and CDR2 FVKESK. Trimming pared 7 bases from V and 7 bases from J, leaving 11 bases between. The CDR3 runs to 13 residues. The CDR3 bases are TGTGCCAGCAACACCCGGCGGAATTCACCCCTCCACTTT. Encoded protein: CASNTRRNSPLHF.

The count of this clone is one. The chain employs TRBV4-1 and TRBJ2-1, with TRBD2 matching 14 bases. CDR3 size: 16 residues. The V and J ends lost 5 bases and 8 bases, in that order; junction bases with no gene match: 8. Germline CDR1 MGHRA, CDR2 YSYEKL. The CDR3 coding sequence is TGCGCCAGCAGCTCTCGACTAGCGGGGGGGCTTTATGAGCAGTTCTTC. Protein sequence: CASSSRLAGGLYEQFF.

The chain carries TRBV5-1 and TRBJ1-2; D remains ambiguous. CDR3 size: 13 residues. Germline CDR1 SGHRS, CDR2 YFSETQ. V shed 3 bases and J shed 0 bases, with 6 bases lying between them. The CDR3 region is CASSSIANYGYTF. CDR3 coding DNA: TGCGCCAGCAGCTCGATAGCTAACTATGGCTACACCTTC.

The chain has TRBV9 and TRBJ1-5; D is unresolved. V lost 6 bases, J lost 0 bases, and 7 bases lay in between. Per the germline V gene, CDR1 is SGDLS and CDR2 is YYNGEE. The CDR3 runs to 13 residues. The CDR3 DNA is TGTGCCAGCAAACAGTATAGCAATCAGCCCCAGCATTTT. Translating gives CASKQYSNQPQHF. The variable domain in full, completed from reference TRBV9 and TRBJ1-5, reads DSGVTQTPKHLITATGQRVTLRCSPRSGDLSVYWYQQSLDQGLQFLIQYYNGEERAKGNILERFSAQQFPDLHSELNLSSLELGDSALYFCASKQYSNQPQHFGDGTRLSIL.

The chain carries TRBV6-5 and TRBJ1-5; D may be TRBD1 (5 bases). V lost 7 bases, J lost 5 bases, and 12 bases lay in between. CDR3 length: 13 amino acids. Germline CDR1 is MNHEY and CDR2 is SVGAGI. CDR3 nucleotides: TGTGCCAGCAAGGACAATAGGGATCAGCCCCAGCATTTT. Its translation is CASKDNRDQPQHF.

The chain carries TRBV18 and TRBJ2-5; the D gene is possibly TRBD2 (6 bases). Germline CDR1 KGHSH, CDR2 LQKENI. V was cut by 6 bases and J by 2 bases, with 10 bases left in between. This CDR3 region has 13 residues. The CDR3 reads CASSSGLQETQYF. CDR3 nucleotides: TGTGCCAGCTCCTCGGGACTTCAAGAGACCCAGTACTTC.

The rearrangement links TRBV5-5 to TRBJ1-1; possibly TRBD1 for D (6 bases). Germline CDR1 is SGHKS and CDR2 is YYEKEE (reference sequence). Trimming stripped 3 bases from V and 1 base from J, with 7 bases between. The CDR3 totals 13 residues. The CDR3 is CASSWGPNTEAFF. Here the CDR3 DNA reads TGTGCCAGCAGCTGGGGGCCGAACACTGAAGCTTTCTTT.

The V gene is TRBV19, the J gene TRBJ2-2; TRBD1 matches at 7 bases. This CDR3 is 14 amino acids long. Germline values: CDR1 LNHDA, CDR2 SQIVND (reference sequence). V gave up 8 bases and J gave up 3 bases; unmatched junction bases: 6. In DNA form, the CDR3 reads TGTGCCAGTTCGACAGGGTTGGACACCGGGGAGCTGTTTTTT. Protein product: CASSTGLDTGELFF. Together with reference TRBV19 and TRBJ2-2, the CDR3 gives the full variable domain: DGGITQSPKYLFRKEGQNVTLSCEQNLNHDAMYWYRQDPGQGLRLIYYSQIVNDFQKGDIAEGYSVSREKKESFPLTVTSAQKNPTAFYLCASSTGLDTGELFFGEGSRLTVL.

V is TRBV6-5 and J is TRBJ2-1, with 10 bases lining up with TRBD1. The CDR3 totals 16 residues. CDR1 MNHEY and CDR2 SVGAGI come from the germline V gene. V shed 1 base and J 6 bases; nucleotides not matched to a gene: 6. The DNA for the CDR3 is TGTGCCAGCAGTTACTACGACAGGGGGCGAGTCAATGAGCAGTTCTTC. Protein product: CASSYYDRGRVNEQFF.

This chain joins TRBV14 and TRBJ2-5, with D possibly TRBD1 on 6 matching bases. The CDR3 extends over 14 amino acids. Germline V gives CDR1 SGHDN, CDR2 FVKESK. V gave up 1 base and J gave up 6 bases, with 12 bases separating them. The CDR3 nucleotides read TGTGCCAGCAGCCAAGTCCAGGGGCGGCAGACCCAGTACTTC. It translates to CASSQVQGRQTQYF.

The chain joins TRBV27 to TRBJ2-7; 7 bases agree with TRBD1. CDR1 is MNHEY and CDR2 is SMNVEV in the germline V gene (reference sequence). V shed 7 bases and J 3 bases; nucleotides not matched to a gene: 6. The CDR3 has 13 amino acids. CDR3 coding DNA: TGTGCCAGCACAAAGCGACAGGGCTACGAGCAGTACTTC. Encoded protein: CASTKRQGYEQYF.

This clone turned up a few times. The V gene is TRBV19, the J gene TRBJ1-4; D may be TRBD1 (5 bases). The V and J ends lost 6 bases and 8 bases respectively, with 16 bases between them. The CDR3 length is 14 residues. Germline CDR1 LNHDA, CDR2 SQIVND (reference sequence). The CDR3 region is CASRKTAQTEKLFF. The CDR3, as DNA: TGTGCCAGTAGGAAGACAGCGCAAACGGAAAAACTGTTTTTT.